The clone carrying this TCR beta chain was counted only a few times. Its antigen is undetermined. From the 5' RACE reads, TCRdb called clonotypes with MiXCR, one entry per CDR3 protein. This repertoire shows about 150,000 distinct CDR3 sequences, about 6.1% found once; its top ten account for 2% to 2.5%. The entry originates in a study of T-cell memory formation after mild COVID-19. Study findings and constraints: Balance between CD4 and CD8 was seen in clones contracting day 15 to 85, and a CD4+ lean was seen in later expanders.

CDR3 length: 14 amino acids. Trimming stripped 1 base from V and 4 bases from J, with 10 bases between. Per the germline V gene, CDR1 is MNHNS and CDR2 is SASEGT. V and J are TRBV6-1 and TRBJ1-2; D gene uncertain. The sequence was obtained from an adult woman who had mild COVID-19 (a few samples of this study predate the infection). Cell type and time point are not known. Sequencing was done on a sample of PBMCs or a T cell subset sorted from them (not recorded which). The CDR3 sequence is CASSEESWLYGYTF. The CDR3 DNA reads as TGTGCCAGCAGTGAAGAGAGTTGGCTCTATGGCTACACCTTC.